A single sample gave rise to the 5 T cell receptor beta chains below, sequenced in a study of shared clonotypes between healthy human individuals. Here immunoSEQ multiplex PCR was the method, and the copy in TCRdb shows in-frame clones only, minus some. The repertoire holds 2 million to 2.5 million clones, with under 95% as singletons. Sequencing used naive CD4+ T cells from PBMCs. Subset described: CD45RA+ positively selected. Every receptor here comes from a man younger than 35 in good health. Some clones in this sample may be carry-over from other donors' samples.

The chain recombines TRBV28 with TRBJ1-1, with D hard to call. CDR1 and CDR2 (germline): MDHEN, SYDVKM. V shed 4 bases and J shed 1 base, with 7 bases lying between them. The CDR3 runs 13 residues. CDR3 DNA: TGTGCCAGCAGTTACCGACAGAACACTGAAGCTTTCTTT. This gives the protein CASSYRQNTEAFF. Full variable domain (remainder filled in from reference TRBV28 and TRBJ1-1): DVKVTQSSRYLVKRTGEKVFLECVQDMDHENMFWYRQDPGLGLRLIYFSYDVKMKEKGDIPEGYSVSREKKERFSLILESASTNQTSMYLCASSYRQNTEAFFGQGTRLTVV.

This rearrangement joins TRBV9 to TRBJ1-5; D is unresolved. Germline V CDR1 and CDR2: SGDLS, YYNGEE. V shed 0 bases and J shed 4 bases, with 8 bases lying between them. The CDR3 sequence is 14 residues long. The CDR3 loop is CASSVGELNQPQHF. Written as DNA, the CDR3 is TGTGCCAGCAGCGTAGGAGAACTAAATCAGCCCCAGCATTTT.

A remark on this clone: Other DNA sequences in the sample encode the same CDR3. The V gene is TRBV9, the J gene TRBJ2-1, with 10 nucleotides matching TRBD2. The CDR3 covers 15 residues. Trimming took 4 bases from V and 4 from J; bases not matched to a gene: 5. The germline V gene encodes CDR1 SGDLS and CDR2 YYNGEE. CDR3 nucleotide sequence: TGTGCCAGCAGCACCCGACTAGCGGGTTACAATGAGCAGTTCTTC. Translated: CASSTRLAGYNEQFF.

The gene calls are TRBV7-3 and TRBJ2-3; 10 positions match TRBD1. J lost 4 bases, V lost 3 bases, and 4 bases had no gene match. Germline V lookup: CDR1 SGHTA, CDR2 FQGTGA. The CDR3 contains 15 residues. CDR3 protein: CASSFNGQGADTQYF. The CDR3, as DNA: TGTGCCAGCAGCTTTAATGGACAGGGGGCAGATACGCAGTATTTT.

The CDR3 is CASSPLQANTEAFF. For the CDR3, the DNA is TGTGCCAGCTCACCGCTGCAGGCGAACACTGAAGCTTTCTTT. V gene TRBV18 combines with J gene TRBJ1-1; the D is unclear. The V gene lost 3 bases and the J gene lost 1 base, with 9 bases spanning the gap. The CDR3 totals 14 residues. The germline V gene has CDR1 KGHSH and CDR2 LQKENI. Drawing the rest from reference TRBV18 and TRBJ1-1, the complete variable domain is NAGVMQNPRHLVRRRGQEARLRCSPMKGHSHVYWYRQLPEEGLKFMVYLQKENIIDESGMPKERFSAEFPKEGPSILRIQQVVRGDSAAYFCASSPLQANTEAFFGQGTRLTVV.